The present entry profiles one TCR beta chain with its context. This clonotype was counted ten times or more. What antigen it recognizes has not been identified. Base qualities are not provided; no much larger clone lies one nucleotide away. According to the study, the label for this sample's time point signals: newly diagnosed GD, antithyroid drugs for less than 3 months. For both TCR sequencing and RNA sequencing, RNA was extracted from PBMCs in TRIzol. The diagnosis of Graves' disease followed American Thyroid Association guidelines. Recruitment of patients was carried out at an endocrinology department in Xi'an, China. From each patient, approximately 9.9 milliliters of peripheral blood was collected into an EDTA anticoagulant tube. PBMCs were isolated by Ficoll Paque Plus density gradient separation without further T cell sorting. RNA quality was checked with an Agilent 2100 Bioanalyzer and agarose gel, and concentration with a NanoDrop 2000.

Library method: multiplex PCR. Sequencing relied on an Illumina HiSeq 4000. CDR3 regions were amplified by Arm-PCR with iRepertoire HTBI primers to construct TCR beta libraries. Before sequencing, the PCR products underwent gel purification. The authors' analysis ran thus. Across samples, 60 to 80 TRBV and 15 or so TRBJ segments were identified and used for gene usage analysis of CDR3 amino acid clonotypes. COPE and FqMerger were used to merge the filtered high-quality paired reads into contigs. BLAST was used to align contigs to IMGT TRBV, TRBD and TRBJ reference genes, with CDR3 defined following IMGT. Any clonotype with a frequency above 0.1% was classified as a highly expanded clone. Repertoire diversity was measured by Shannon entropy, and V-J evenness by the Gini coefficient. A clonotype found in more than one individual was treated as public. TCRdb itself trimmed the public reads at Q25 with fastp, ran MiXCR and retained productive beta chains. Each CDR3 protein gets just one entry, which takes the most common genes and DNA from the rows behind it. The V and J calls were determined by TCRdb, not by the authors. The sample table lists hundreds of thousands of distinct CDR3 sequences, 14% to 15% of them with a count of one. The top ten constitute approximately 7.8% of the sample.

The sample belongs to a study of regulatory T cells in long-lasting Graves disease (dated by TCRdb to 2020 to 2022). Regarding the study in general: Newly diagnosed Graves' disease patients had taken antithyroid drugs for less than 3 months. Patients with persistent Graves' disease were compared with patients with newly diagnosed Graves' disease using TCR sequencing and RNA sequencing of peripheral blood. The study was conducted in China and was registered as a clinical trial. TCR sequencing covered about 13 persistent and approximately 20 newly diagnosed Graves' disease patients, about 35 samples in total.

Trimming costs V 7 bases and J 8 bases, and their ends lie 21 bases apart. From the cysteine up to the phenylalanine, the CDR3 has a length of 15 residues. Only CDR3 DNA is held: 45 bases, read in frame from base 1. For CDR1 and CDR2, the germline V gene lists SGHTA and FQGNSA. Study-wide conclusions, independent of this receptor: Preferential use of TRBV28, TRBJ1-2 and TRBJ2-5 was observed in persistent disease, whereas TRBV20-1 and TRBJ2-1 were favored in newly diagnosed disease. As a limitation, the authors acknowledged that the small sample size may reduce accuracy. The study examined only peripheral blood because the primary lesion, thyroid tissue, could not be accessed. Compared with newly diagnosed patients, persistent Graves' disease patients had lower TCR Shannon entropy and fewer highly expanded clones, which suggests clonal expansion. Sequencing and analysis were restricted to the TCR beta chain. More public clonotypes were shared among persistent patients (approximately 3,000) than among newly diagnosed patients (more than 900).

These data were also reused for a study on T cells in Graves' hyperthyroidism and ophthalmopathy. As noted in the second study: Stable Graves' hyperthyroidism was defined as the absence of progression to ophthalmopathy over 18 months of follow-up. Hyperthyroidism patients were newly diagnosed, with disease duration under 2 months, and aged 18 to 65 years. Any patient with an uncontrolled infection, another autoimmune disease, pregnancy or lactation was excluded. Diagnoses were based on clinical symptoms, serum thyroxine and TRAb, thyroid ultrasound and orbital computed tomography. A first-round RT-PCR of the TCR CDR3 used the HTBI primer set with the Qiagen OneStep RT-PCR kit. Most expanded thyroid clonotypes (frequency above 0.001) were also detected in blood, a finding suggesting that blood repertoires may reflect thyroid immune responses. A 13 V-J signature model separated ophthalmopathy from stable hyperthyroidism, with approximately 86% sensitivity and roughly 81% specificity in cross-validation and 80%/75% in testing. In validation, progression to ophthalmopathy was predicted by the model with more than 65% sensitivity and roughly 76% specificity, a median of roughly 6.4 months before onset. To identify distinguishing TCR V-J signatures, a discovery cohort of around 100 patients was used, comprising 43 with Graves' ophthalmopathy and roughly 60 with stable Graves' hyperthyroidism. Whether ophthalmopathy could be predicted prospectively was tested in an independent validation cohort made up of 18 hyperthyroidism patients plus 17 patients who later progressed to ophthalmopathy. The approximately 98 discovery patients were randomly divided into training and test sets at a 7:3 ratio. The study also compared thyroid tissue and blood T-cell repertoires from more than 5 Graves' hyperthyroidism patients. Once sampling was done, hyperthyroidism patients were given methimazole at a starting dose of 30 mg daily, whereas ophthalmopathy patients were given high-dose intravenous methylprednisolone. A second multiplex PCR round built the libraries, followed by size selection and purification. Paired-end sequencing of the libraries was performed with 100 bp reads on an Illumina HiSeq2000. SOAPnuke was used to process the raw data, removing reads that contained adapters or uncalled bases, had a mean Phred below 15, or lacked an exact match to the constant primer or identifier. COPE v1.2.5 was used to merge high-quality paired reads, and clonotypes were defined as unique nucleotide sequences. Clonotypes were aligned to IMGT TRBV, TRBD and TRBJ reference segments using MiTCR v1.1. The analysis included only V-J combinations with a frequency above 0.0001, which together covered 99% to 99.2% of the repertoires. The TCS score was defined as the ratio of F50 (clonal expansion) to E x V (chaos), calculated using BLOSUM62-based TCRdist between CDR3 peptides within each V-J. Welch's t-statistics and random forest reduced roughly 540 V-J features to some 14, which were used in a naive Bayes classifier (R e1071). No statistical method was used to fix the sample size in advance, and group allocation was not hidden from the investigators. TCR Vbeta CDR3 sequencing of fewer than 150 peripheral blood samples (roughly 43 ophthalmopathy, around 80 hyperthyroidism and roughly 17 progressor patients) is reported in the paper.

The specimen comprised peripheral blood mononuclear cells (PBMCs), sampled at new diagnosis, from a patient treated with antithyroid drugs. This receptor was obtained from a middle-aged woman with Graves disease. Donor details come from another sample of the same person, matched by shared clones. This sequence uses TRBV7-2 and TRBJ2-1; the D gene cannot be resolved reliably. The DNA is TGTGCCAGCACCCCCTTCTGGGATTATGGGCATGAGCAGTTCTTC. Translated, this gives CASTPFWDYGHEQFF.